This TCR beta chain appears in the sequencing data of a study of blood T cell repertoires in COVID-19. Study information: COVID-19 samples from acute and convalescent phases originated in the United States, Italy and Spain.

The CDR3 consists of 17 residues. Per germline, CDR1 SGHDT and CDR2 YYEEEE. V gave up 4 bases and J gave up 0 bases; unmatched junction bases: 10. TCRdb keeps only in-frame clones here, not all; method: immunoSEQ multiplex PCR. The data hold 110,000 to 150,000 clones, with more than 75% observed a single time. This receptor was obtained from a man between 60 and 75 years old with acute or convalescent COVID-19. The source material was peripheral blood. The chain links TRBV5-6 to TRBJ1-2, with 9 bases that match TRBD1. Here the CDR3 reads CASSRLGGQGSNYGYTF. CDR3 DNA sequence: TGTGCCAGCAGCCGACTGGGAGGACAGGGGTCTAACTATGGCTACACCTTC.